The clone carrying this T cell receptor (beta chain) occurred many times. Antigen: not known. The record originates from a study of neurological immune-mediated disorders. The study, taken as a whole, reports: The most TCR clonal expansion was seen in HTLV-1-associated myelopathy, whereas the least was seen in multiple sclerosis, below the level in healthy controls.

V shed 5 bases and J 5 bases; nucleotides not matched to a gene: 1. The CDR3 contains 12 residues. CDR1 and CDR2 (germline): SGHRS, YFSETQ. The team produced cDNA through 5'RACE using 10-nucleotide random UMIs. TCRdb recomputed calls from the 5' RACE reads with MiXCR, one row per CDR3 protein. The sample shows over 11,000 distinct CDR3 sequences, roughly 6.9% of them seen only once. The sorted libraries started from about 950,000 CD4+ or CD8+ T cells. The genes are TRBV5-1 and TRBJ1-1; 9 nucleotides match TRBD1. The material sequenced was CD8+ T cells from blood. The sequence was obtained from a woman between 40 and 50 years old in good health. In nucleotides, the CDR3 is TGCGCCAGCAGACAGGGGGCTACTGAAGCTTTCTTT. It codes for CASRQGATEAFF. The full variable domain, in which reference TRBV5-1 and TRBJ1-1 provide the parts outside the CDR3, is KAGVTQTPRYLIKTRGQQVTLSCSPISGHRSVSWYQQTPGQGLQFLFEYFSETQRNKGNFPGRFSGRQFSNSRSEMNVSTLELGDSALYLCASRQGATEAFFGQGTRLTVV.